The rows below give T cell receptor beta chains drawn from one sample of a study of T cell responses to AZD1222 COVID-19 vaccine. The table came from immunoSEQ multiplex PCR; TCRdb's copy has only in-frame clones and leaves some out. Among 95,000 to 150,000 clones, around 94% were seen once, and the ten largest hold around 1.5%. Sequenced here: peripheral blood, sampled on day 0 of AZD1222 vaccination. These receptors all come from an adult in good health. The CDR3 runs from the conserved cysteine through the conserved F or W. D genes are given only for firm matches. Size values are once, few and many counts, or a class for expanded clones, and some rows have none.

TRBJ1-1	once	TRBD1	TRBV5-8	CASSPGTDYMNTEAFF	TGTGCCAGCAGCCCCGGGACAGATTACATGAACACTGAAGCTTTCTTT
TRBJ1-1	NA	TRBD1	TRBV30	CACARTGGWTEAFF	TGTGCCTGCGCCAGGACAGGGGGCTGGACTGAAGCTTTCTTT
TRBJ1-4	NA	NA	TRBV27	CASTPRDPNEKLFF	TGTGCCAGCACCCCCCGGGACCCTAATGAAAAACTGTTTTTT
TRBJ2-1	once	TRBD2	TRBV19	CASSIGRGRGNEQFF	TGTGCCAGTAGTATTGGGCGGGGGAGGGGCAATGAGCAGTTCTTC
TRBJ1-1	NA	TRBD1	TRBV19	CASSITGGETEAFF	TGTGCCAGTAGTATCACAGGGGGCGAAACTGAAGCTTTCTTT
TRBJ2-3	NA	NA	TRBV9	CASSAPGIGTQYF	TGTGCCAGCAGCGCCCCAGGTATAGGGACGCAGTATTTT
TRBJ1-1	NA	TRBD1	TRBV5-1	CASSLAGTAIEAFF	TGCGCCAGCAGCTTGGCCGGGACAGCTATTGAAGCTTTCTTT
TRBJ1-2	NA	NA	TRBV5-4	CASSSGGGWNYGYTF	TGTGCCAGCAGCTCGGGTGGGGGATGGAACTATGGCTACACCTTC
TRBJ1-6	NA	TRBD1	TRBV6-5	CASSSPGQGNSPLHF	TGTGCCAGCAGTTCCCCGGGACAGGGAAATTCACCCCTCCACTTT
TRBJ2-5	NA	NA	TRBV3-1/TRBV3-2	CASSQERGAGYQETQYF	TGTGCCAGCAGCCAAGAGAGGGGCGCCGGGTACCAAGAGACCCAGTACTTC
TRBJ2-1	NA	NA	TRBV12-3/TRBV12-4	CASSLENEQFF	TGTGCCAGCAGTTTAGAGAATGAGCAGTTCTTC
TRBJ2-1	NA	NA	TRBV7-9	CASTPFGRVSYNEQFF	TGTGCCAGCACCCCATTCGGGAGAGTTTCCTACAATGAGCAGTTCTTC
TRBJ1-2	NA	NA	TRBV4-3	CASSQAGTGYGYTF	TGCGCCAGCAGCCAAGCTGGGACCGGCTATGGCTACACCTTC
TRBJ1-2	NA	NA	TRBV7-9	CASSPSGGETYGYTF	TGTGCCAGCAGCCCCAGTGGGGGAGAAACCTATGGCTACACCTTC
TRBJ1-1	NA	TRBD1	TRBV13	CASSHRQGGGLNTEAFF	TGTGCCAGCAGCCATCGACAGGGTGGGGGTTTGAACACTGAAGCTTTCTTT
TRBJ1-4	NA	NA	TRBV24-1	CATSGGREGEKLFF	TGTGCCACCAGCGGGGGAAGGGAGGGTGAAAAACTGTTTTTT
TRBJ2-5	NA	TRBD2	TRBV5-1	CASSWGTRAGAQYF	TGCGCCAGCAGCTGGGGGACTAGGGCGGGGGCCCAGTACTTC
TRBJ2-7	NA	NA	TRBV30	CAWNEKVGRAFF	TGTGCCTGGAACGAGAAGGTTGGCAGGGCATTCTTC
TRBJ2-7	NA	TRBD1	TRBV7-8	CASSLGPGTEYEQYF	TGTGCCAGCAGCTTAGGACCCGGGACAGAATACGAGCAGTACTTC
TRBJ2-5	few	NA	TRBV5-1	CASVGEWAGMQETQYF	TGCGCCAGCGTCGGGGAATGGGCAGGGATGCAAGAGACCCAGTACTTC
TRBJ1-1	NA	NA	TRBV7-9	CASSLILNTEAFF	TGTGCCAGCAGCTTAATCCTCAACACTGAAGCTTTCTTT
TRBJ2-5	NA	TRBD1	TRBV4-1	CASSQGTGWETQYF	TGCGCCAGCAGCCAAGGGACAGGGTGGGAGACCCAGTACTTC
TRBJ2-3	NA	TRBD2	TRBV9	CASSVDGGSADTQYF	TGTGCCAGCAGCGTAGATGGCGGGAGTGCAGATACGCAGTATTTT
TRBJ2-6	NA	NA	TRBV19	CASSSASGANVLTF	TGTGCCAGTAGTTCGGCCTCTGGGGCCAACGTCCTGACTTTC
TRBJ2-3	NA	NA	TRBV11-3	CASSVGGPGTDTQYF	TGTGCCAGCAGTGTAGGAGGGCCGGGCACAGATACGCAGTATTTT
TRBJ1-5	NA	NA	TRBV29-1	CSVAQGLNQPQHF	TGCAGCGTGGCGCAGGGGCTAAATCAGCCCCAGCATTTT
TRBJ1-2	NA	NA	TRBV4-3	CASSQAGGPLIYGYTF	TGCGCCAGCAGCCAAGCGGGGGGACCTCTAATCTATGGCTACACCTTC
TRBJ1-3	NA	TRBD1	TRBV6-6	CASSFGTGVGNTIYF	TGTGCCAGCAGTTTCGGGACAGGGGTTGGAAACACCATATATTTT
TRBJ2-1	NA	TRBD2	TRBV7-3	CASSLRAGGAYEQFF	TGTGCCAGCAGCTTACGGGCGGGAGGCGCCTATGAGCAGTTCTTC
TRBJ1-6	NA	NA	TRBV6-5	CASSKTNSPLHF	TGTGCCAGCAGTAAGACAAATTCACCCCTCCACTTT
TRBJ1-3	NA	NA	TRBV23-1	CASIGHKQASGNTIYF	TGCGCCAGCATAGGGCATAAGCAGGCCTCTGGAAACACCATATATTTT
TRBJ1-3	NA	NA	TRBV9	CASSVVGQGNTIYF	TGTGCCAGCAGCGTAGTAGGACAAGGAAACACCATATATTTT
TRBJ1-2	NA	TRBD1	TRBV7-3	CASSPQGGRRYTF	TGTGCCAGCAGCCCCCAGGGGGGGCGGCGCTACACCTTC
TRBJ1-2	NA	NA	TRBV7-2	CASSLGSAGYTF	TGTGCCAGCAGCCTTGGGTCGGCTGGCTACACCTTC
TRBJ1-1	NA	NA	TRBV5-1	CASRTENTEAFF	TGCGCCAGCCGGACAGAGAACACTGAAGCTTTCTTT
TRBJ1-2	NA	NA	TRBV28	CASSLYNTGFNYGYTF	TGTGCCAGCAGTTTATACAACACAGGGTTTAACTATGGCTACACCTTC
TRBJ2-7	NA	TRBD1	TRBV30	CAWSTGAYEQYF	TGTGCCTGGAGCACAGGGGCCTACGAGCAGTACTTC
TRBJ1-1	NA	NA	TRBV19	CASKGRNTEAFF	TGTGCCAGTAAGGGGAGGAACACTGAAGCTTTCTTT
TRBJ1-5	NA	NA	TRBV19	CASNLLASSQPQHF	TGTGCCAGTAACCTATTGGCTTCCAGCCAGCCCCAGCATTTT
TRBJ2-5	NA	NA	TRBV5-4	CASSLTSGVTVGTQYF	TGTGCCAGCAGCCTAACCTCGGGGGTGACCGTTGGGACCCAGTACTTC
TRBJ1-5	NA	TRBD1	TRBV19	CASSPGGQATSSNQPQHF	TGTGCCAGTAGCCCCGGGGGACAGGCGACAAGTAGCAATCAGCCCCAGCATTTT
TRBJ1-1	NA	NA	TRBV7-9	CASRGYTEAFF	TGTGCCAGCAGAGGGTACACTGAAGCTTTCTTT
TRBJ2-1	NA	TRBD2	TRBV5-1	CASSFGRTSSYNEQFF	TGCGCCAGCAGCTTCGGACGGACTAGCTCCTACAATGAGCAGTTCTTC
TRBJ1-1	NA	TRBD1	TRBV5-1	CASSPGQIKTEAFF	TGCGCCAGCAGCCCGGGACAGATAAAGACTGAAGCTTTCTTT
TRBJ1-2	NA	NA	TRBV18	CASSPPNNEEVHGYTF	TGTGCCAGCTCACCACCGAATAACGAGGAAGTTCATGGCTACACCTTC
TRBJ1-2	NA	NA	TRBV12-3/TRBV12-4	CASSTGTRGGYTF	TGTGCCAGCAGCACCGGGACCCGGGGCGGCTACACCTTC
TRBJ1-2	NA	TRBD1	TRBV19	CASSSGTGGRYGGYTF	TGTGCCAGTAGTTCCGGGACAGGGGGTCGCTATGGAGGCTACACCTTC
TRBJ1-5	NA	TRBD1	TRBV18	CASSPQGGGNQPQHF	TGTGCCAGCTCTCCCCAGGGGGGAGGCAATCAGCCCCAGCATTTT
TRBJ1-6	NA	NA	TRBV6-5	CASSYIRGRVGSPLHF	TGTGCCAGCAGTTACATTCGGGGGCGGGTTGGTTCACCCCTCCACTTT
TRBJ2-2	NA	TRBD2	TRBV9	CASTPGGVNRGGELFF	TGTGCCAGCACCCCGGGGGGAGTCAACCGTGGCGGGGAGCTGTTTTTT
TRBJ1-1	NA	NA	TRBV14	CASSRRRANTEAFF	TGTGCCAGCAGCCGGCGCAGGGCAAATACTGAAGCTTTCTTT
TRBJ2-3	NA	NA	TRBV4-1	CASSRSPRASDTQYF	TGCGCCAGCAGCCGATCCCCGAGGGCCTCAGATACGCAGTATTTT
TRBJ1-4	NA	NA	TRBV12-3/TRBV12-4	CASSSFEKLFF	TGTGCCAGCAGTTCGTTTGAAAAACTGTTTTTT